The 8 T cell receptor beta chains reported below all come from one sample, sequenced in a study of shared clonotypes between healthy human individuals. Assay used: immunoSEQ multiplex PCR; TCRdb lists only in-frame clones, some missing. In the table there are around 1.1 million clones, about four fifths of which are singletons. The sequenced sample was memory CD4+ T cells from PBMCs. As to subset: CD45RA-negative fraction. All receptors derive from a man between 18 and 29 years old in good health. Some clones in this sample may be carry-over from other donors' samples.

The rearrangement links TRBV15 to TRBJ2-5, with D unclear. Between the trimmed V and J ends, which lost 0 bases and 5 bases, there was a span of 10 bases. This CDR3 region has 14 residues. Per germline, CDR1 LNHNV and CDR2 YYDKDF (reference sequence). The CDR3 sequence: CATSRDPGLETQYF. The CDR3 DNA is TGTGCCACCAGCAGAGATCCTGGGTTGGAGACCCAGTACTTC.

The chain is built from TRBV15 and TRBJ2-1; 8 positions agree with TRBD2. Germline CDR1 is LNHNV and CDR2 is YYDKDF (reference sequence). Trimming cost V 0 bases and J 4 bases; bases outside gene matches: 2. This CDR3 has 15 amino acids. The DNA of the CDR3 is TGTGCCACCAGCAGAGAAGTAGCGGGATACAATGAGCAGTTCTTC. Translation: CATSREVAGYNEQFF.

At least ten counts were recorded for this clone. The gene calls are TRBV5-1 and TRBJ2-7; 8 positions match TRBD2. V shed 0 bases and J 5 bases; nucleotides not matched to a gene: 10. The V gene's germline CDR1 is SGHRS and CDR2 YFSETQ. There are 16 residues in the CDR3. CDR3 region: CASSLVSGMGDNEQYF. Written as DNA, the CDR3 is TGCGCCAGCAGCTTGGTTAGCGGGATGGGGGACAACGAGCAGTACTTC.

This CDR3 is CASSTQGRYTEAFF. CDR3 DNA: TGCGCCAGCAGCACCCAAGGGCGGTACACTGAAGCTTTCTTT. This rearrangement joins TRBV5-1 to TRBJ1-1; the D is unclear. Germline V gene data show CDR1 as SGHRS and CDR2 as YFSETQ. Trimming took 4 bases from V and 3 from J, leaving 13 bases between them. The CDR3 loop spans 14 amino acids.

The CDR3 protein is CASSRTGEGLYGYTF. CDR3 DNA: TGTGCCAGCTCGAGGACGGGTGAGGGACTTTACGGCTACACCTTC. The gene calls are TRBV27 and TRBJ1-2; the D gene is possibly TRBD1 (5 bases). CDR3 length: 15 amino acids. The V gene's germline CDR1 is MNHEY and CDR2 SMNVEV (reference sequence). V shed 8 bases and J shed 8 bases, with 24 bases lying between them.

CDR3 nucleotide sequence: TGTGCCAGCAGCCAGGGGACGGGCTATGGCTACACCTTC. Translated: CASSQGTGYGYTF. This chain links TRBV14 with TRBJ1-2; TRBD1 might be the D (5 bases). The CDR3 has 13 amino acids. The V gene lost 3 bases and the J gene lost 4 bases, with 9 bases spanning the gap. Germline CDR1 is SGHDN and CDR2 is FVKESK.

This clone came up once. The chain carries TRBV28 and TRBJ2-3; D is possibly TRBD2 (7 bases). This CDR3 spans 14 amino acids. Trimming stripped 3 bases from V and 2 bases from J, with 9 bases between. From germline, CDR1 is MDHEN and CDR2 SYDVKM. DNA for the CDR3: TGTGCCAGCAGTTTTGCGGGGGCCACAGATACGCAGTATTTT. It yields the protein CASSFAGATDTQYF.

This sequence joins TRBV28 and TRBJ2-7; 11 positions match TRBD2. J gave up 5 bases and V 6 bases, and 15 bases lay outside the gene matches. The CDR3 length is 17 residues. The germline CDR1 and CDR2 sequences are MDHEN and SYDVKM. The CDR3 here is CASSLGGLAVLYHEQYF. DNA for the CDR3: TGTGCCAGCAGCCTAGGGGGACTAGCGGTCCTCTACCACGAGCAGTACTTC.